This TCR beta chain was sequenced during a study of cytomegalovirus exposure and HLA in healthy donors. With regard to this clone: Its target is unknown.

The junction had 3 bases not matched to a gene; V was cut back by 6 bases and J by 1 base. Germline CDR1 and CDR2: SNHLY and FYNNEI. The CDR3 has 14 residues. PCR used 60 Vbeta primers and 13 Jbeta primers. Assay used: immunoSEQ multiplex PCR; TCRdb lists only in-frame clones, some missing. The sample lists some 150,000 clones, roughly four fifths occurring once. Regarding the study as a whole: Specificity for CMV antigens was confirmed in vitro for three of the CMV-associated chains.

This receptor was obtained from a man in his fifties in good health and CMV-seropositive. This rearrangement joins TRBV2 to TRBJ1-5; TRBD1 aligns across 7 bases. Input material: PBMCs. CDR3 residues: CASSSGQSNQPQHF. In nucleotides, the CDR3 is TGTGCCAGCAGCTCGGGACAGAGCAATCAGCCCCAGCATTTT. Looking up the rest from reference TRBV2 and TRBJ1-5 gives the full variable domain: EPEVTQTPSHQVTQMGQEVILRCVPISNHLYFYWYRQILGQKVEFLVSFYNNEISEKSEIFDDQFSVERPDGSNFTLKIRSTKLEDSAMYFCASSSGQSNQPQHFGDGTRLSIL.